This T cell receptor beta chain was identified in a study of graft-versus-host responses after intestinal transplantation. This CDR3 is built from 14 residues. The germline V gene encodes CDR1 SGHKS and CDR2 YYEKEE (reference sequence). The germline V and J ends were trimmed by 0 bases and 1 base, with 5 bases remaining between them. This clone was found once. Its antigen remains unidentified. Assay: immunoSEQ multiplex PCR; the TCRdb copy retains only in-frame clones and omits some. The table records 90,000 to 150,000 clones, roughly 96% of them present only once. Sequencing was performed on unstimulated CD8+ T cells sorted from spleen or lymph node cells, taken before intestinal transplant. The chain links TRBV5-5 to TRBJ1-5; D unclear. This receptor was taken from a human donor who received an intestinal transplant. This CDR3 reads CASSLDSSNQPQHF. DNA of the CDR3: TGTGCCAGCAGCTTGGACTCGAGCAATCAGCCCCAGCATTTT.